The source of this T cell receptor beta chain is a study of beta chain features in type 1 diabetes. In this sample, this clone turned up once. The authors reverse transcribed all of the isolated RNA, so sequencing captured expressed TCRB transcripts. Libraries were prepared by immunoSEQ multiplex PCR; TCRdb keeps only in-frame clonotypes and omits some of them. Found here are 860,000 or so clones, roughly 15% of them singletons; the top ten hold 0.023%. CDR1 and CDR2 from the germline V gene are MDHEN and SYDVKM. Trimming stripped 2 bases from V and 4 bases from J, with 8 bases between. The CDR3 consists of 13 residues.

The sequence came from a woman under 30 in good health. The rearrangement links TRBV28 to TRBJ1-2; D might be TRBD1 (5 bases). The sequenced sample consisted of naive CD4+ T cells from blood. In DNA form, the CDR3 reads TGTGCCAGCAGTTTAAAGGGGTTCTATGGCTACACCTTC. This encodes CASSLKGFYGYTF.